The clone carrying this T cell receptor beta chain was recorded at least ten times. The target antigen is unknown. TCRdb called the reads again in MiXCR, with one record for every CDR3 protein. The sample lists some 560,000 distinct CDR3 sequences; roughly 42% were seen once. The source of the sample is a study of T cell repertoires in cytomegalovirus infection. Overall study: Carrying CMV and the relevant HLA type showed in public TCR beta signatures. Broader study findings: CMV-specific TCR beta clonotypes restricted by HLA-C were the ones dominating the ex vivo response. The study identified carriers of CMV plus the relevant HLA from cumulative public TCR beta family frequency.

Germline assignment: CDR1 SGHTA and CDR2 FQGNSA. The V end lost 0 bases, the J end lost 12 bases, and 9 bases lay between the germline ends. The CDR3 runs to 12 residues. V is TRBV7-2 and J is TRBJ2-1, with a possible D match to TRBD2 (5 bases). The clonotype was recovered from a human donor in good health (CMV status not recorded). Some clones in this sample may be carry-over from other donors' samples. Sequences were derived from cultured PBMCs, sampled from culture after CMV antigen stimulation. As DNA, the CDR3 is TGTGCCAGCAGCTTAGCGTCTGCGGGGCAGTTCTTC. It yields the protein CASSLASAGQFF.